This TCR beta chain was found in a study of cytomegalovirus exposure and HLA in healthy donors. Overall study context: The roughly 120 validation repertoires, a later analysis reported, used the same platform as the approximately 650 first-cohort repertoires. Overall study findings and caveats: A subsequent analysis found that TCR clusters from the first cohort also tended to co-occur in the 130 or so validation repertoires, with less than 95% of cluster scores above 0. Three chains linked to CMV were shown in vitro to be specific for CMV antigens.

Comment on this clone: As yet, its antigen is unknown.

Here immunoSEQ multiplex PCR was the method, and the copy in TCRdb shows in-frame clones only, minus some. The data hold under 250,000 clones, with roughly 84% observed a single time. The TCR comes from a woman aged 18 to 35 in good health and CMV-seropositive. The sequencing sample was made of PBMCs.

CDR3 sequence reads: CASSLTSGTTSSYEQYF. The CDR3 DNA reads TGCGCCAGCAGCCTGACTAGCGGGACAACCAGCTCCTACGAGCAGTACTTC. The rearrangement joins TRBV5-1 to TRBJ2-7, with 11 bases fitting TRBD2. The V gene end was trimmed by 4 bases and the J gene end by 0 bases; junction bases not matched to a gene: 9. CDR3 length: 17 amino acids. Germline V gene lookup returns CDR1 SGHRS and CDR2 YFSETQ.